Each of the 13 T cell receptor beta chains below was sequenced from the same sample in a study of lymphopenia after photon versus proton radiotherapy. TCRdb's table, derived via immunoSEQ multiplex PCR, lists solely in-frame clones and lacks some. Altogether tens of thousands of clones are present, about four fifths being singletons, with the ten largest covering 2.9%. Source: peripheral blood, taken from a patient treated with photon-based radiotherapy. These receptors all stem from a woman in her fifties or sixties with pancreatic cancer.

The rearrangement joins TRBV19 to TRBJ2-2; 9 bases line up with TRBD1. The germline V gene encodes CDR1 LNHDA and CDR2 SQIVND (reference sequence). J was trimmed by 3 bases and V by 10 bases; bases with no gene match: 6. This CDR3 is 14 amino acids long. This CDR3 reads CATGTGLDTGELFF. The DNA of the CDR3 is TGTGCCACCGGGACAGGGCTCGACACCGGGGAGCTGTTTTTT.

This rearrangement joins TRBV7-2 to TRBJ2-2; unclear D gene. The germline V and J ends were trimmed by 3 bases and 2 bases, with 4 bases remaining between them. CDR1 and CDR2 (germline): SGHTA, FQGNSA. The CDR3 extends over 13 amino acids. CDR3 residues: CASSFVNTGELFF. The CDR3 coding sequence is TGTGCCAGCAGCTTTGTTAACACCGGGGAGCTGTTTTTT.

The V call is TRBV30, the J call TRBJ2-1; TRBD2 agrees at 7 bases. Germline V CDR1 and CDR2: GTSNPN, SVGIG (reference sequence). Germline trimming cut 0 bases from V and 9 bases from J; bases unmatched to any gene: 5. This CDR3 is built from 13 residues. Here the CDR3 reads CAWSVAREGEQFF. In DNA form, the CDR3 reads TGTGCCTGGAGTGTTGCCAGGGAGGGTGAGCAGTTCTTC.

The CDR3 coding sequence is TGTGCCAGCAGTTACGGGCAGGGTAGCACAGATACGCAGTATTTT. Its protein is CASSYGQGSTDTQYF. V gene TRBV6-5 combines with J gene TRBJ2-3; tentatively, D is TRBD1 (5 bases). The CDR3 length is 15 residues. Trimming took off 2 bases at V and 0 bases at J, with 9 bases between the two ends. CDR1 is MNHEY and CDR2 is SVGAGI in the germline V gene.

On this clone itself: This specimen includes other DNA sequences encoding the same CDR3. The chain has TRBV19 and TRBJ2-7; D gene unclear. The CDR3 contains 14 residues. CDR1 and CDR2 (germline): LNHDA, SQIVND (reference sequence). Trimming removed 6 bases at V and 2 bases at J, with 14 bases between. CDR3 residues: CASSIAMDAYEQYF. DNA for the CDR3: TGTGCCAGTAGCATCGCGATGGACGCCTACGAGCAGTACTTC.

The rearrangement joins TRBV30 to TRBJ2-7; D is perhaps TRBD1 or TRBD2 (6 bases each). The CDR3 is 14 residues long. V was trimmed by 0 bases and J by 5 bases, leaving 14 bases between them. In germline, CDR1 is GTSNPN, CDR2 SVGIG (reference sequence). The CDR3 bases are TGTGCCTGGAGTGTACCCGGGGGCGCACACGAGCAGTACTTC. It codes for CAWSVPGGAHEQYF.

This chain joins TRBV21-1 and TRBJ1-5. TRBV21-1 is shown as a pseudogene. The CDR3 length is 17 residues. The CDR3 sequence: CASSKVAPKPPDQPQHF. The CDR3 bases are TGTGCCAGCAGCAAAGTCGCCCCTAAGCCCCCCGATCAGCCCCAGCATTTT.

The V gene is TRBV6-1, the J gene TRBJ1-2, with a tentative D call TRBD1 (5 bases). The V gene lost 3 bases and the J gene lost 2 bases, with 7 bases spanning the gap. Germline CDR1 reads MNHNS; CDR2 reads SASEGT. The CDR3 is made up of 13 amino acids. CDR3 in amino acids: CASSDRDNYGYTF. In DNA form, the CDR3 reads TGTGCCAGCAGTGACCGGGACAACTATGGCTACACCTTC.

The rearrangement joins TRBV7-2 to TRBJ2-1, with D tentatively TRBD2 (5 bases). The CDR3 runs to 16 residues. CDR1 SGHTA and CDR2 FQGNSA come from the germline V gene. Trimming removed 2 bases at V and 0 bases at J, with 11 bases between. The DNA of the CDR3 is TGTGCCAGCAGCTTAAGGTCAGGAGGCTCCTACAATGAGCAGTTCTTC. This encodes CASSLRSGGSYNEQFF. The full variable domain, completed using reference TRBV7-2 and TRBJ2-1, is GAGVSQSPSNKVTEKGKDVELRCDPISGHTALYWYRQSLGQGLEFLIYFQGNSAPDKSGLPSDRFSAERTGGSVSTLTIQRTQQEDSAVYLCASSLRSGGSYNEQFFGPGTRLTVL.

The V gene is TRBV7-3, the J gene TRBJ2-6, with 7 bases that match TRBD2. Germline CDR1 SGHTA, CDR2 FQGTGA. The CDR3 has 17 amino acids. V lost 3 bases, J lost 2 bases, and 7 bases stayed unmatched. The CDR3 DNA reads TGTGCCAGCAGCTTCAGCGGGATCCTCGCTGGGGCCAACGTCCTGACTTTC. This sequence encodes CASSFSGILAGANVLTF.

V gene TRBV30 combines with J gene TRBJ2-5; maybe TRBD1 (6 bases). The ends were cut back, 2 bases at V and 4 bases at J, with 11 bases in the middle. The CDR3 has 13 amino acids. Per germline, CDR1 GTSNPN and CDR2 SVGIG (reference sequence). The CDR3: CAWSTGTLETQYF. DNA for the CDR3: TGTGCCTGGAGTACAGGGACGTTAGAGACCCAGTACTTC. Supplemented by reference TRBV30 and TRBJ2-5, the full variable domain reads SQTIHQWPATLVQPVGSPLSLECTVEGTSNPNLYWYRQAAGRGLQLLFYSVGIGQISSEVPQNLSASRPQDRQFILSSKKLLLSDSGFYLCAWSTGTLETQYFGPGTRLLVL.

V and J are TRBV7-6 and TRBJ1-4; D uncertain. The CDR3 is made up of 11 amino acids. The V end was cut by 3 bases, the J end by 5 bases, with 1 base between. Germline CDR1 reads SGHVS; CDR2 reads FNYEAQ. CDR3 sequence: CASSLNEKLFF. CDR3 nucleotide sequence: TGTGCCAGCAGCTTGAATGAAAAACTGTTTTTT.

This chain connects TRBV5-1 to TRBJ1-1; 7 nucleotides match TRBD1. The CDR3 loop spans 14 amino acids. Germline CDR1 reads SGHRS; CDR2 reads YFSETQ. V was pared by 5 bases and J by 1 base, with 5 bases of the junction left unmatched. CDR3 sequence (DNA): TGCGCCAGCAGGATCCGGGACAGGAACACTGAAGCTTTCTTT. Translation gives CASRIRDRNTEAFF.